Only a few counts were recorded for the clone carrying this T cell receptor beta chain. Its matching antigen is unknown. The germline CDR1 and CDR2 sequences are SNHLY and FYNNEI. Trimming pared 6 bases from V and 0 bases from J, leaving 12 bases between. The CDR3 totals 15 residues. This record belongs to a study of Graves' ophthalmopathy and Graves' hyperthyroidism. From fresh peripheral blood, around 10 ml in volume, the PBMCs were obtained. Using RNA transcripts, the TCR beta CDR3 regions were amplified. HTBI primers served in a first-round RT-PCR, which a second-round multiplex PCR followed. TCRdb reprocessed the multiplex PCR reads via MiXCR and lists one record per CDR3 protein. The sample gives about 660,000 distinct CDR3 sequences, about 38% of which show up once; over 2.5% is in the top ten. Study findings and constraints: Blood contained most expanded thyroid clonotypes exceeding 0.001 frequency.

Sequencing input: peripheral blood. The source is an adult man with Graves' ophthalmopathy. The chain links TRBV2 to TRBJ1-5; TRBD1 might be the D (5 bases). The CDR3 bases are TGTGCCAGCAGCGTCGGACAACATAGCAATCAGCCCCAGCATTTT. Its protein product is CASSVGQHSNQPQHF.